The clone carrying this T cell receptor beta chain was found a few times. What it recognizes is unknown. Profiled with immunoSEQ multiplex PCR; TCRdb holds only in-frame clones, not every one. The sample holds tens of thousands of clones; around 87% are singletons and the top ten take about 12%. The data originate from a study of T cell responses to AZD1222 COVID-19 vaccine. Study results and caveats: Regions left unmutated in variants are reportedly the target of nearly half of spike-specific TCRs. Every sample of the repertoires postdated the peak T cell response. Baseline serostatus was positive in only a handful of AZD1222 recipients.

The sequences come from peripheral blood, collected 28 days after the second AZD1222 dose. The receptor comes from an adult who received the AZD1222 COVID-19 vaccine.

CDR3 residues: CASSQQGVSYEQYF. The CDR3 DNA is TGTGCCAGCAGCCAACAGGGGGTGTCCTACGAGCAGTACTTC. The V and J genes are TRBV3-1 (or the pseudogene TRBV3-2) and TRBJ2-7; 7 bases match TRBD1. The CDR3 consists of 14 residues. Germline CDR1 reads LGHDT; CDR2 reads YNNKEL (reference sequence). The V and J ends lost 2 bases and 1 base, in that order; junction bases with no gene match: 2.